This TCR beta chain was retrieved from a study of T cell repertoires in cytomegalovirus infection. Across the whole study: Signatures in public TCR beta sequences pointed to both CMV infection and matching HLA type. Findings and limits, study-wide: Summed frequency of shared TCR beta families picked out CMV carriers who also had the relevant HLA.

The CDR3 runs to 15 residues. Unmatched junction bases numbered 7, after V lost 2 bases and J lost 4 bases. Per germline, CDR1 MDHEN and CDR2 SYDVKM. Each CDR3 protein gets one entry after TCRdb re-called the reads with MiXCR. The data show 200,000 or so distinct CDR3 sequences, roughly 30% seen once. On this clonotype itself: The antigen is unknown.

This clonotype was obtained from a human donor in good health (CMV status not recorded). Some clones in this sample may be carry-over from other donors' samples. This chain connects TRBV28 to TRBJ1-1; 7 positions agree with TRBD1. The specimen was PBMCs. The CDR3 sequence: CASSLKIGGGTEAFF. The CDR3 DNA reads as TGTGCCAGCAGTTTAAAAATAGGGGGCGGCACTGAAGCTTTCTTT.